Presented here are 31 T cell receptor beta chains from one specimen sequenced in a study of CD8+ T cells in alopecia areata. Extracted from the samples, RNA was reverse transcribed into cDNA to serve as the sequencing template. The data were produced by immunoSEQ multiplex PCR, yet TCRdb's version contains in-frame clones alone and is incomplete. In total the sample includes approximately 280,000 clones, none of them seen once. Using CD4, CD8alpha, NKG2D, NKG2ACE and other markers, pooled cutaneous lymph node cells were sorted. What was sequenced was CD4+ T cells sorted from a lymph node. These receptors were collected from a C3H/HeJ mouse with alopecia areata. For this mouse line, the MHC haplotype is H2-k.

This clone was found a few times. Germline and genes: mouse. The read ends 4 residues early relative to the CDR3; the germline J gene fills the gap. This chain connects TRBV13-1 to TRBJ2-1; TRBD2 matches 8 bases. CDR1 and CDR2 from the germline V gene are NSHNY and SYGAGN. This CDR3 contains 16 residues. Germline trimming cut 3 bases from V and 0 bases from J; bases unmatched to any gene: 5. The CDR3 spells CASSGVDWGNYAEQFF. The covered CDR3 bases are TGTGCCAGCAGTGGCGTCGACTGGGGTAACTATGCT.

This clone turned up a few times. These gene names are mouse names. The read is 4 residues too short to cover the CDR3 end, so that end is filled in from the germline J gene. This sample includes further DNA sequences coding for the same CDR3. The V and J genes are TRBV13-2 and TRBJ2-3; D may be TRBD2 (6 bases). CDR1 is NNHNN, CDR2 SYGAGS, per germline (reference sequence). V lost 0 bases to trimming and J lost 0 bases, with 8 bases between them. The CDR3 loop spans 15 amino acids. This CDR3 is CASGDGWGSAETLYF. The part of the CDR3 DNA that was read is TGTGCCAGCGGTGATGGGTGGGGGAGTGCAGAA.

Points on this clone: Any gene name here is a mouse gene name. The read finishes 4 residues shy of the CDR3 end, and the germline J gene is used to complete it. The same CDR3 can be traced to other DNA sequences in this sample. The V call is TRBV19, the J call TRBJ1-1, with a weak D call TRBD1 (5 bases). The germline gives CDR1 FNHDT, CDR2 SITEND (reference sequence). This CDR3 region has 11 residues. The covered CDR3 bases are TGTGCCAGCAGTATACAGGGA. This gives the protein CASSIQG. In full, the CDR3 is CASSIQGEVFF.

As regards this clone: Gene names are the mouse ones. The CDR3 extends 4 residues past the end of the read, so its final part is completed from the germline J gene. J is TRBJ1-2 and V is TRBV12-1, with a possible D match to TRBD1 (6 bases). The CDR3 has 15 amino acids. From germline, CDR1 is SGHSN and CDR2 HYEKVE. The V end was cut by 0 bases, the J end by 0 bases, with 10 bases between. The chain's CDR3 is CASSLQGGANSDYTF. CDR3 bases read: TGTGCCAGCTCTCTCCAAGGGGGTGCAAACTCC.

This clone was seen a few times. The genes and germline here are from mouse. The observed sequence ends 3 residues before the CDR3 terminus, with the missing tail filled in from the germline J gene. The V gene is TRBV19, the J gene TRBJ1-6; 9 bases are a match to TRBD1. TRBJ1-6 has ORF status, its function being uncertain. Germline trimming cut 5 bases from V and 7 bases from J; bases unmatched to any gene: 4. The CDR3 length is 14 residues. CDR1 is FNHDT and CDR2 is SITEND in the germline V gene (reference sequence). CDR3 bases read: TGTGCCAGCAGGCTGGGACAGGGAAATTCGCCC. This codes for CASRLGQGNSP. The entire CDR3 sequence reads CASRLGQGNSPLYF.

This clone was detected a few times. The gene names here belong to mouse. Read data end 4 residues before the CDR3 end; the end is taken from the germline J gene. This chain joins TRBV5 and TRBJ2-5; D possibly corresponds to TRBD1 (6 bases). The CDR3 extends over 13 amino acids. From germline, CDR1 is LGHNA and CDR2 YNLKQL (reference sequence). CDR3 region: CASSQPRGDTQYF. CDR3 DNA, as far as it was read: TGTGCCAGCAGCCAACCAAGGGGGGAC.

Turning to this clone: Each gene name is a mouse one. The CDR3 spells CASSPRTGANTGQLYF. Partial CDR3 DNA: TGTGCCAGCAGCCCTAGGACAGGAGCAAACACCGGG. This chain connects TRBV5 to TRBJ2-2, with 7 bases aligning to TRBD1. The sequenced fragment ends 4 residues before the CDR3 boundary, so the rest is inferred from the germline J gene. V was clipped by 4 bases and J by 0 bases; unmatched bases: 5. CDR3 size: 16 residues. Germline loops: CDR1 LGHNA, CDR2 YNLKQL (reference sequence).

This clone has just a few counts. This may arise from a read error, as a much more abundant clone is one base away. Gene names and germline refer to mouse. The same CDR3 can be traced to other DNA sequences in this sample. CDR3 region: CASRLGNQDTQYF. The CDR3 bases that were read are TGTGCCAGCCGACTGGGTAACCAAGAC. This chain links TRBV19 with TRBJ2-5, with 7 positions matching TRBD2. Sequencing ends 4 residues short of the CDR3 end; the germline J gene provides the rest. This CDR3 contains 13 residues. Looked up from germline, CDR1 is FNHDT and CDR2 is SITEND (reference sequence). Unmatched junction bases numbered 2, after V lost 7 bases and J lost 0 bases.

About this clone: Gene and germline names: mouse. The read ends 4 residues shy of where the CDR3 ends; the end is completed using the germline J gene. Other DNA sequences in the same sample also yield this CDR3. This chain uses TRBV13-3 with TRBJ2-1; 8 bases agree with TRBD1. There are 15 residues in the CDR3. V was clipped by 3 bases and J by 1 base; unmatched bases: 3. CDR1 NNHDY and CDR2 SYVADS come from the germline V gene. CDR3 in amino acids: CASSGDRGNYAEQFF. CDR3 bases read: TGTGCCAGCAGTGGCGACAGGGGCAACTATGCT.

Notes on this clone: The genes and germline here are from mouse. The read terminates 4 residues before the CDR3 end, so the remaining end is supplied by the germline J gene. J is TRBJ2-5 and V is TRBV1; D is possibly TRBD1 (5 bases). The CDR3 spans 11 residues. Germline V gene lookup returns CDR1 NSQYPW and CDR2 LRSPGD (reference sequence). The CDR3 loop reads CTCNQGDTQYF. CDR3 DNA, as far as it was read: TGCACCTGCAATCAGGGAGAC.

This clone showed up just a few times. Gene names and germline match the mouse. From the germline J gene comes the end of the CDR3, since the read stops 4 residues before it. The J gene is TRBJ2-2, the V gene TRBV13-2, with 14 bases fitting TRBD2. J gave up 0 bases and V 3 bases, and 7 bases lay outside the gene matches. The CDR3 runs to 19 residues. Germline lookup yields CDR1 NNHNN and CDR2 SYGAGS (reference sequence). The covered CDR3 bases are TGTGCCAGCGGTGCCTACCGGGACTGGGGGGGCGCAAACACCGGG. Its protein is CASGAYRDWGGANTG. The complete CDR3 sequence is CASGAYRDWGGANTGQLYF.

To note about this clone: Mouse gene names apply. The read ends 4 residues early relative to the CDR3; the germline J gene fills the gap. This chain connects TRBV5 to TRBJ2-1, with 10 bases fitting TRBD1. This CDR3 spans 17 amino acids. Germline values: CDR1 LGHNA, CDR2 YNLKQL (reference sequence). V trimming: 0 bases; J trimming: 6 bases; junction bases outside the gene matches: 8. Incomplete CDR3 DNA: TGTGCCAGCAGCCAAGATGGGGGACAGGGGCGTGGTGCT. Translation: CASSQDGGQGRGA. The whole CDR3 region reads CASSQDGGQGRGAEQFF.

In the case of this clone: Genes and germline are mouse. Sequencing ends 4 residues short of the CDR3 end; the germline J gene provides the rest. Distinct nucleotide sequences in the sample also encode this CDR3. This chain joins TRBV13-1 and TRBJ2-1, with 8 bases identical to TRBD1. Per germline, CDR1 NSHNY and CDR2 SYGAGN. V was clipped by 2 bases and J by 1 base; unmatched bases: 2. CDR3 length: 15 residues. CDR3 sequence: CASSEQGVNYAEQFF. The part of the CDR3 DNA that was read is TGTGCCAGCAGTGAACAGGGGGTGAACTATGCT.

This clone turned up a few times. These gene names are mouse names. The read ends 4 residues early relative to the CDR3; the germline J gene fills the gap. The chain uses TRBV13-2 and TRBJ1-1; D possibly corresponds to TRBD1 (6 bases). This CDR3 region has 15 residues. V lost 0 bases and J 1 base, leaving 10 bases between the germline ends. CDR1 and CDR2 from the germline V gene are NNHNN and SYGAGS (reference sequence). The CDR3 is CASGDAGTRNTEVFF. The covered CDR3 bases are TGTGCCAGCGGTGATGCAGGGACAAGAAACACA.

A note on this clone: Each gene name is a mouse one. The sequence runs out 4 residues before the end of the CDR3; the remainder is reconstructed from the germline J gene. The chain carries TRBV26 and TRBJ1-2, with TRBD1 matching over 8 bases. The CDR3 totals 15 residues. The V gene's germline CDR1 is KGHPV and CDR2 FQNQEV (reference sequence). The trim removed 3 bases at V and 1 base at J, leaving 4 bases unmatched. The CDR3 bases that were read are TGTGCCAGCAGTCTCCGACAGGGGAAAAACTCC. Translated, it gives CASSLRQGKNS. The whole CDR3 protein is CASSLRQGKNSDYTF.

About this clone itself: Gene names are mouse gene names. Read data end 3 residues before the CDR3 end; the end is taken from the germline J gene. This rearrangement joins TRBV13-2 to TRBJ1-6; D is possibly TRBD1 (6 bases). TRBJ1-6 is an ORF, and what it does is uncertain. Per the germline V gene, CDR1 is NNHNN and CDR2 is SYGAGS (reference sequence). The CDR3 loop spans 16 amino acids. Trimming removed 0 bases at V and 3 bases at J, with 10 bases between. CDR3 amino acids: CASGDAGDNYNSPLYF. CDR3 bases read: TGTGCCAGCGGTGATGCGGGGGACAACTATAATTCGCCC.

Worth noting for this clone: Gene names and germline refer to mouse. The read gets to within 4 residues of the CDR3 end, and the germline J gene fills in the rest. Different DNA sequences within this sample yield the same CDR3. The chain is built from TRBV31 and TRBJ2-7, with TRBD1 matching over 7 bases. CDR3 length: 12 amino acids. In germline, CDR1 is GKSSPN, CDR2 SITVG. The CDR3 DNA, read in part, is TGTGCCTGGAGTCCACAGGGGTAT. This gives the protein CAWSPQGY. The entire CDR3 is CAWSPQGYEQYF.

A remark on this clone: The gene symbols are mouse symbols. Coverage ceases 4 residues before the CDR3 finishes, and the germline J gene fills in the end. This CDR3 is also generated by other DNA sequences in the sample. The V call is TRBV13-3, the J call TRBJ1-1; D not resolved. The CDR3 runs 13 residues. The germline V and J ends were trimmed by 2 bases and 1 base, with 6 bases remaining between them. Germline loops: CDR1 NNHDY, CDR2 SYVADS. The CDR3 reads CASSERQNTEVFF. The DNA read from the CDR3 is TGTGCCAGCAGTGAACGACAAAACACA.

There are a few counts of this clone. Gene names follow the mouse nomenclature. The observed sequence ends 4 residues before the CDR3 terminus, with the missing tail filled in from the germline J gene. The rearrangement joins TRBV13-1 to TRBJ2-1; D is uncertain. Germline values: CDR1 NSHNY, CDR2 SYGAGN. The CDR3 runs 14 residues. The CDR3 here is CASSDPYIRAEQFF. CDR3 bases read: TGTGCCAGCAGTGATCCTTACATTCGGGCT.

There are many counts of this clone. Each gene name is a mouse one. Read sequence stops 4 residues before the CDR3 end, and the germline J gene provides the missing end. The V gene is TRBV17, the J gene TRBJ2-1; 7 positions agree with TRBD2. The CDR3 spans 18 residues. Trimming cost V 4 bases and J 0 bases; bases outside gene matches: 12. CDR1 is MNHDT, CDR2 YYDKIL, per germline. The CDR3 sequence: CASSNWTGALLNYAEQFF. The sequenced CDR3 bases are TGTGCTAGCAGTAATTGGACTGGTGCCCTCCTTAACTATGCT. The full variable domain, completed using reference TRBV17 and TRBJ2-1, is DTTVKQNPRYKLARVGKPVNLICSQTMNHDTMYWYQKKPNQAPKLLLFYYDKILNREADTFEKFQSSRPNNSFCSLYIGSAGLEYSAMYLCASSNWTGALLNYAEQFFGPGTRLTVL.

This clone was seen only a few times. Any gene name here is a mouse gene name. Read coverage stops 4 residues before the CDR3 terminus; the germline J gene supplies the remainder. The sample contains more than one DNA sequence encoding this CDR3. This chain connects TRBV5 to TRBJ1-1, with TRBD1 as a possible D gene (5 bases). CDR3 length: 14 residues. V was trimmed by 0 bases and J by 3 bases, leaving 8 bases between them. Per the germline V gene, CDR1 is LGHNA and CDR2 is YNLKQL (reference sequence). CDR3 DNA, as far as it was read: TGTGCCAGCAGCCAAGAGGGGGGGGACACA. Protein: CASSQEGGDT. The whole CDR3 reads CASSQEGGDTEVFF.

This clone was observed a handful of times. These gene names are mouse names. The read stops 4 residues short of the end of the CDR3; the missing end is completed from the germline J gene. The V and J genes are TRBV13-3 and TRBJ2-5, with D unresolved. Germline-derived CDR1 and CDR2 are NNHDY and SYVADS. The V end lost 0 bases, the J end lost 0 bases, and 5 bases lay between the germline ends. The CDR3 contains 14 residues. CDR3 DNA, as far as it was read: TGTGCCAGCAGTGATGCAATTAACCAAGAC. Translated: CASSDAINQD. The whole CDR3 region reads CASSDAINQDTQYF.

There are a few counts of this clone. Mouse names are used for the genes. The DNA ends 3 residues before the CDR3 does, and the rest of the CDR3 is filled in from the germline J gene. The gene calls are TRBV19 and TRBJ1-6; 9 bases map to TRBD1. TRBJ1-6 is placed among ORFs of uncertain function. The trim removed 2 bases at V and 1 base at J, leaving 1 base unmatched. CDR3 size: 16 residues. Per the germline V gene, CDR1 is FNHDT and CDR2 is SITEND (reference sequence). CDR3 loop: CASSIGTGSYNSPLYF. The covered CDR3 bases are TGTGCCAGCAGTATCGGGACAGGGTCCTATAATTCGCCC.

Concerning this clone itself: All gene names here are mouse names. The read is 4 residues too short to cover the CDR3 end, so that end is filled in from the germline J gene. The chain has TRBV5 and TRBJ1-1; 8 bases are shared with TRBD1. The CDR3 spans 15 residues. V dropped 2 bases and J dropped 4; count of bases not matched to a gene: 6. The germline CDR1 and CDR2 sequences are LGHNA and YNLKQL (reference sequence). The CDR3 DNA, read in part, is TGTGCCAGCAGCCAACCAGGGGGCTGGGGCACA. As protein: CASSQPGGWGT. The CDR3 reads in full as CASSQPGGWGTEVFF.

As for this clone: The germline and genes are mouse ones. The missing CDR3 end, 4 residues past where the read stops, is filled in from the germline J gene. This chain connects TRBV13-1 to TRBJ2-3; 9 bases are shared with TRBD2. V dropped 2 bases and J dropped 4; count of bases not matched to a gene: 8. Germline CDR1 NSHNY, CDR2 SYGAGN. The CDR3 length is 16 residues. CDR3 loop: CASSEPWGGASETLYF. CDR3 bases read: TGTGCCAGCAGTGAACCATGGGGGGGCGCGTCAGAA.

This clone has more than one count but fewer than ten. Gene names are the mouse ones. The read terminates 4 residues ahead of where the CDR3 ends, so the germline J gene completes it. The V gene is TRBV13-2, the J gene TRBJ2-2; 7 nucleotides match TRBD1. Per the germline V gene, CDR1 is NNHNN and CDR2 is SYGAGS (reference sequence). The junction had 2 bases not matched to a gene; V was cut back by 4 bases and J by 2 bases. The CDR3 has 14 amino acids. CDR3: CASGPGQNTGQLYF. The CDR3 bases that were read are TGTGCCAGCGGTCCGGGACAGAACACCGGG.

This clone was recorded a few times. The gene names given are mouse names. The CDR3 end lies 4 residues beyond the end of the read and is filled in from the germline J gene. The chain employs TRBV5 and TRBJ2-2, with 10 bases identical to TRBD2. There are 18 residues in the CDR3. Germline V gives CDR1 LGHNA, CDR2 YNLKQL (reference sequence). The V segment lost 0 bases and the J segment 0 bases; nucleotides outside the gene matches: 4. The CDR3 DNA, read in part, is TGTGCCAGCAGCCAAGATACCTGGGGGGGCGCAAACACCGGG. Its translation is CASSQDTWGGANTG. The CDR3 in its entirety is CASSQDTWGGANTGQLYF.

The sample holds a few counts of this clone. Gene names refer to mouse genes. From the germline J gene comes the end of the CDR3, since the read stops 4 residues before it. The rearrangement uses TRBV5 and TRBJ2-2, with D maybe TRBD1 (6 bases). Germline V CDR1 and CDR2: LGHNA, YNLKQL (reference sequence). V was clipped by 0 bases and J by 1 base, with 9 bases between them. The CDR3 consists of 16 residues. The CDR3 loop reads CASSQEGTINTGQLYF. CDR3 DNA (partial): TGTGCCAGCAGCCAAGAGGGGACAATAAACACCGGG.

This clone occurred a few times. Germline and genes here are mouse. The sequence runs out 4 residues before the end of the CDR3; the remainder is reconstructed from the germline J gene. The chain employs TRBV13-3 and TRBJ2-3; 9 bases fit TRBD1. V trimming: 3 bases; J trimming: 0 bases; junction bases outside the gene matches: 5. This CDR3 spans 16 amino acids. Germline V gene lookup returns CDR1 NNHDY and CDR2 SYVADS. This CDR3 reads CASSARDRDSAETLYF. The part of the CDR3 DNA that was read is TGTGCCAGCAGTGCCCGGGACAGGGATAGTGCAGAA.

The table lists this clone with a few counts. Gene names refer to mouse genes. CDR3 amino acids: CASRRGTGVYAEQFF. The CDR3 DNA, read in part, is TGTGCCAGCAGACGTGGGACAGGGGTCTATGCT. V gene TRBV19 combines with J gene TRBJ2-1; 10 bases match TRBD1. The sequence runs out 4 residues before the end of the CDR3; the remainder is reconstructed from the germline J gene. The germline V gene has CDR1 FNHDT and CDR2 SITEND (reference sequence). Germline trimming cut 5 bases from V and 3 bases from J; bases unmatched to any gene: 5. The CDR3 extends over 15 amino acids.

On this clone itself: The genes and germline here are from mouse. The read gets to within 4 residues of the CDR3 end, and the germline J gene fills in the rest. Other DNA sequences in the sample encode the same CDR3. V and J are TRBV1 and TRBJ1-1; possible D gene TRBD1, 5 bases. This CDR3 has 12 amino acids. The germline CDR1 and CDR2 sequences are NSQYPW and LRSPGD (reference sequence). CDR3 sequence: CTCSAGGTEVFF. The CDR3 DNA, read in part, is TGCACCTGCAGTGCTGGGGGAACA. Filled out from reference TRBV1 and TRBJ1-1, the complete variable domain reads VTLLEQNPRWRLVPRGQAVNLRCILKNSQYPWMSWYQQDLQKQLQWLFTLRSPGDKEVKSLPGADYLATRVTDTELRLQVANMSQGRTLYCTCSAGGTEVFFGKGTRLTVV.